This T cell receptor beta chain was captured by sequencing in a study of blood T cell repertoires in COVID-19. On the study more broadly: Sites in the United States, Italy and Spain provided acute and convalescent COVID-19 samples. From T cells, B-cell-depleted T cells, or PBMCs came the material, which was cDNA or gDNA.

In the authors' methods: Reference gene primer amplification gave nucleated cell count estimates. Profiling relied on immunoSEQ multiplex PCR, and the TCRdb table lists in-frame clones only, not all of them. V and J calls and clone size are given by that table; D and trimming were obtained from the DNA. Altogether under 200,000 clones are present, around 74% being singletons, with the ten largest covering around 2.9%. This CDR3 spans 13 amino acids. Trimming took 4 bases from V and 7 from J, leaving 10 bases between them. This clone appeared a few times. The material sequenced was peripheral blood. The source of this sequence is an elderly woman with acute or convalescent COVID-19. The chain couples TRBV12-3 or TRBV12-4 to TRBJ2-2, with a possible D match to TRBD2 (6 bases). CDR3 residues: CASSSGLRGELFF. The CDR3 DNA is TGTGCCAGCAGTTCGGGACTTCGCGGGGAGCTGTTTTTT.